This TCR beta chain was obtained from a study of blood T cell repertoires in COVID-19. The overall study: The United States, Italy and Spain provided the acute and convalescent COVID-19 samples. PBMCs, B-cell-depleted T cells, or T cells provided the cDNA or gDNA that made up the material.

The CDR3 covers 15 residues. Germline V lookup: CDR1 SGHTA, CDR2 FQGTGA. V was shortened by 5 bases and J by 6 bases, with 16 bases between the two germline ends. Per the authors' pipeline: Scientists estimated how many nucleated cells there were by amplifying reference gene primers. TCRdb's table, derived via immunoSEQ multiplex PCR, lists solely in-frame clones and lacks some. V, J and clone size were drawn from that table, and D and trimming were deduced from the DNA. Of tens of thousands of clones listed, 82% are singletons. In its sample, this clone was seen a few times. This chain uses TRBV7-3 with TRBJ2-2, with TRBD2 as a possible D gene (5 bases). Input material: peripheral blood. The source is a man at least 80 years old with active COVID-19. DNA for the CDR3: TGTGCCAGCAGCCCCCTCTCGGGAACGGCCGGGGAGCTGTTTTTT. As protein: CASSPLSGTAGELFF.